This entry lists 4 T cell receptor beta chains sequenced from one sample in a study of blood T cell repertoires in COVID-19. The repertoire was sequenced with immunoSEQ multiplex PCR; TCRdb's copy has only in-frame clones and lacks some. Of about 140,000 clones in the sample, 88% are singletons; the top ten hold about 28%. Specimen: peripheral blood. These receptors came from a human donor in a cohort sampled during active COVID-19.

The gene calls are TRBV3-1 (or the pseudogene TRBV3-2) and TRBJ2-3; 8 positions agree with TRBD2. Germline assignment: CDR1 LGHDT and CDR2 YNNKEL (reference sequence). Losses at the gene ends were 3 bases for V and 0 bases for J; bases not matched to a gene: 5. The CDR3 contains 16 residues. CDR3 in amino acids: CASSHRAGASTDTQYF. The CDR3 nucleotides are TGTGCCAGCAGCCACAGAGCGGGGGCTAGCACAGATACGCAGTATTTT.

The chain is built from TRBV18 and TRBJ1-1; 9 bases map to TRBD1. Germline V gene data show CDR1 as KGHSH and CDR2 as LQKENI. The CDR3 runs to 15 residues. V lost 6 bases and J lost 3; bases outside the gene matches: 8. The CDR3 coding sequence is TGTGCCAGCTCCGGAACAGGGGGCGCGGACACTGAAGCTTTCTTT. This codes for CASSGTGGADTEAFF.

V gene TRBV12-3 or TRBV12-4 combines with J gene TRBJ2-3, with unresolved D. The ends were cut back, 6 bases at V and 5 bases at J, with 6 bases in the middle. The CDR3 covers 11 residues. CDR3 coding DNA: TGTGCCAGCAGGCAGGAAGATACGCAGTATTTT. Translation gives CASRQEDTQYF.

This clone occurred once. The chain employs TRBV4-2 and TRBJ2-3; tentative D call: TRBD1 (6 bases). Germline values: CDR1 LGHNA, CDR2 YNFKEQ. The germline V and J ends were trimmed by 3 bases and 5 bases, with 18 bases remaining between them. The CDR3 totals 16 residues. The CDR3 DNA reads as TGTGCCAGCAGCCAGGATTGGGCAGGGGTCGGAGATACGCAGTATTTT. It specifies CASSQDWAGVGDTQYF.